This is a list of T cell receptor beta chains from one sample in a study of blood T cells in healthy people across ages. MiXCR, applied by TCRdb to the 5' RACE reads, yields one record per CDR3 protein. Among approximately 1,700,000 distinct CDR3 sequences listed, about 39% were seen once. Sequenced sample: blood. These receptor sequences come from a human donor in good health. The CDR3 runs from the conserved cysteine through the conserved F or W. A D gene is named only where the DNA matches it firmly. Clone size appears in some rows only: once, few, many, or a class for an expanded clone.

j_gene	abundance	v_gene	d_gene	CDR3aa	CDR3nt
TRBJ2-7	NA	TRBV4-3	NA	CASSQDSSGTYEQYF	TGCGCCAGCAGCCAAGACTCCTCGGGCACCTACGAGCAGTACTTC
TRBJ2-7	NA	TRBV2	NA	CASSDKRYEQYF	TGTGCCAGCAGTGATAAACGCTACGAGCAGTACTTC
TRBJ2-5	NA	TRBV11-2	NA	CASSAVQASGETQYF	TGTGCCAGCAGCGCCGTTCAGGCGTCGGGAGAGACCCAGTACTTC
TRBJ2-7	few	TRBV28	NA	CASTLPGIEQYF	TGTGCCAGCACCCTCCCAGGGATCGAGCAGTACTTC
TRBJ1-5	few	TRBV20-1	TRBD1	CSAKKTGNSNQPQHF	TGCAGTGCTAAAAAGACAGGGAACAGCAATCAGCCCCAGCATTTT
TRBJ1-6	NA	TRBV7-9	NA	CASSLTYRSDNSPLHF	TGTGCCAGCAGCTTAACCTATAGGTCCGATAATTCACCCCTCCACTTT
TRBJ2-3	NA	TRBV5-1	TRBD2	CASSLGDQTLAGFTDTQYF	TGCGCCAGCAGCTTGGGGGACCAGACGCTAGCGGGGTTCACAGATACGCAGTATTTT
TRBJ2-7	NA	TRBV11-2	NA	CASSPRTGGEYEQYF	TGTGCCAGCAGCCCTAGGACAGGCGGGGAGTACGAGCAGTACTTC
TRBJ1-2	NA	TRBV7-2	TRBD1	CASSLAAGGVLLYSYTF	TGTGCCAGCAGCTTAGCGGCAGGGGGAGTCCTTCTCTATAGCTACACCTTC
TRBJ2-3	many	TRBV20-1	TRBD1	CSANRDRGVDTQYF	TGCAGTGCCAACCGGGACAGGGGTGTAGATACGCAGTATTTT
TRBJ1-2	few	TRBV5-5	NA	CASSFVILGGGYTF	TGTGCCAGCAGCTTCGTCATTTTGGGTGGTGGCTACACCTTC
TRBJ2-5	NA	TRBV6-5	NA	CASSRVRQETQYF	TGTGCCAGCTCGAGAGTCAGGCAAGAGACCCAGTACTTC
TRBJ1-5	NA	TRBV10-3	NA	CAISEGEGDQPQHF	TGTGCCATCAGTGAGGGTGAAGGGGATCAGCCCCAGCATTTT
TRBJ2-3	NA	TRBV7-2	TRBD2	CASSLELARGGDTQYF	TGTGCCAGCAGCTTAGAACTAGCTCGGGGGGGAGATACGCAGTATTTT
TRBJ2-3	NA	TRBV10-3	TRBD2	CAITGTSGGPGTDTQYF	TGTGCCATCACCGGGACTAGCGGGGGACCAGGCACAGATACGCAGTATTTT
TRBJ2-1	few	TRBV4-2	NA	CASSASRASSYNEQFF	TGTGCCAGCAGCGCTTCCAGGGCGAGCTCCTACAATGAGCAGTTCTTC
TRBJ1-2	few	TRBV24-1	TRBD1	CATSDQDRDGYTF	TGTGCCACCAGTGATCAGGACAGGGATGGCTACACCTTC
TRBJ1-2	many	TRBV20-1	TRBD1	CRGTGYGYTF	TGCAGAGGGACAGGCTATGGCTACACCTTC
TRBJ2-1	NA	TRBV7-2	TRBD1	CASHPRTGYNEQFF	TGTGCCAGCCATCCTAGGACAGGGTACAATGAGCAGTTCTTC
TRBJ2-1	NA	TRBV20-1	NA	CSAARGGSSYNEQFF	TGCAGTGCAGCGAGAGGGGGGAGCTCCTACAATGAGCAGTTCTTC
TRBJ1-1	NA	TRBV20-1	NA	CSARDRPDTEAFF	TGCAGTGCTAGAGACCGGCCGGACACTGAAGCTTTCTTT
TRBJ2-3	NA	TRBV12-3/TRBV12-4	NA	CASSFGVQVDTQYF	TGTGCCAGCAGTTTTGGGGTTCAGGTGGATACGCAGTATTTT
TRBJ2-7	NA	TRBV7-2	NA	CASSLNLARLEGEQYF	TGTGCCAGCAGCCTTAATCTAGCGCGCCTTGAGGGCGAACAGTACTTC
TRBJ2-1	few	TRBV7-2	NA	CASSKQGTEQFF	TGTGCCAGCAGCAAGCAAGGGACAGAGCAGTTCTTC
TRBJ2-4	NA	TRBV7-3	NA	CASSFSSTVGEQYF	TGTGCCAGCAGCTTTTCCTCGACGGTAGGGGAGCAGTACTTC
TRBJ1-2	many	TRBV6-5	NA	CASSRDFYGYTF	TGTGCCAGCAGTCGAGACTTCTATGGCTACACCTTC
TRBJ2-5	NA	TRBV2	TRBD1	CASTLDRVQETQYF	TGTGCCAGTACCCTAGACAGGGTTCAAGAGACCCAGTACTTC
TRBJ2-5	NA	TRBV7-6	NA	CASSLFPPPQGWETQYF	TGTGCCAGCAGCTTATTCCCCCCACCTCAGGGGTGGGAGACCCAGTACTTC
TRBJ2-1	NA	TRBV20-1	NA	CGAFPRHSSYNEQFF	TGCGGTGCTTTCCCCAGGCACAGTTCCTACAATGAGCAGTTCTTC
TRBJ2-1	NA	TRBV7-9	NA	CASSQRTGEQFF	TGTGCCAGCAGCCAGAGGACCGGTGAGCAGTTCTTC
TRBJ2-3	few	TRBV2	NA	CASSSSRGGPPPDTQYF	TGTGCCAGCAGCTCCTCTAGAGGGGGGCCCCCCCCAGATACGCAGTATTTT
TRBJ2-1	few	TRBV20-1	TRBD2	CSAIPGLASSYNEQFF	TGCAGTGCTATTCCGGGACTAGCGAGCTCCTACAATGAGCAGTTCTTC
TRBJ2-5	NA	TRBV6-6	NA	CASSYSWGAGQETQYF	TGTGCCAGCAGTTATAGCTGGGGGGCCGGGCAAGAGACCCAGTACTTC
TRBJ1-1	NA	TRBV7-3	NA	CASSAGRGENTEAFF	TGTGCCAGCAGCGCCGGACGGGGCGAAAACACTGAAGCTTTCTTT
TRBJ2-5	NA	TRBV19	TRBD1	CASKDSPNRGAETQYF	TGTGCCAGTAAGGATTCCCCCAACAGGGGAGCAGAGACCCAGTACTTC
TRBJ2-7	NA	TRBV27	TRBD1	CASSLSPGTGYHEQYF	TGTGCCAGCAGTTTATCTCCAGGGACAGGCTACCACGAGCAGTACTTC
TRBJ1-4	NA	TRBV7-6	NA	CAKLPGGGREKLFF	TGTGCCAAACTGCCTGGAGGTGGGCGTGAAAAACTGTTTTTT
TRBJ2-3	NA	TRBV5-1	NA	CASSLASNTDTQYF	TGCGCCAGCAGCTTGGCTAGCAACACAGATACGCAGTATTTT
TRBJ1-5	NA	TRBV12-3/TRBV12-4	TRBD1	CASSETGGRNQPQHF	TGTGCCAGCAGTGAGACAGGGGGCCGCAATCAGCCCCAGCATTTT
TRBJ1-2	NA	TRBV7-9	NA	CASGGSGRGYTF	TGTGCCAGTGGAGGCTCGGGGCGCGGCTACACCTTC
TRBJ2-7	NA	TRBV14	NA	CASSQESATKEYF	TGTGCCAGCAGCCAAGAATCTGCTACCAAGGAGTACTTC
TRBJ2-3	NA	TRBV7-9	TRBD2	CASSAKPLLAGGPHTQYF	TGTGCCAGCAGCGCCAAGCCCCTTCTGGCGGGGGGGCCGCATACGCAGTATTTT
TRBJ2-7	few	TRBV9	NA	CASSDSRDSYEQYF	TGTGCCAGCAGCGATTCCAGGGACTCCTACGAGCAGTACTTC
TRBJ2-7	few	TRBV18	TRBD1	CASSPKGDRGGLGEQYF	TGTGCCAGCTCACCAAAAGGGGACAGGGGCGGCCTCGGCGAGCAGTACTTC
TRBJ2-1	once	TRBV7-6	TRBD1	CASSLFRGQGPYNEQFF	TGTGCCAGCAGCTTATTCCGGGGACAGGGCCCCTACAATGAGCAGTTCTTC
TRBJ1-4	NA	TRBV29-1	NA	CSVEFPANEKRFF	TGCAGCGTTGAATTTCCAGCTAATGAAAAACGGTTTTTT
TRBJ2-7	NA	TRBV15	NA	CATSPPYTYEQYF	TGTGCCACCAGCCCGCCCTACACCTACGAGCAGTACTTC
TRBJ2-7	NA	TRBV15	TRBD2	CATSRDASGGTLSYEQYF	TGTGCCACCAGCAGAGATGCTAGCGGGGGGACTCTCTCCTACGAGCAGTACTTC
TRBJ1-2	NA	TRBV4-1	NA	CASSHLSGQPGYTF	TGCGCCAGCAGCCACCTCTCAGGGCAACCTGGCTACACCTTC
TRBJ2-7	NA	TRBV11-2	NA	CASSLAGTPREQYF	TGTGCCAGCAGCTTAGCGGGGACTCCGAGGGAGCAGTACTTC